These T cell receptor beta chains were read from a single sample in a study of cytomegalovirus exposure and HLA in healthy donors. TCRdb keeps only in-frame clones here, not all; method: immunoSEQ multiplex PCR. Here the sample spans tens of thousands of clones, over 75% being singletons. The sequenced sample was PBMCs. The receptors were gathered from a male donor in good health and CMV-seropositive. Each CDR3 is given with its conserved first and last residue. D genes are given only for firm matches. Rows may omit the clone size; those that give it use once, few, many or a size class.

J gene: TRBJ2-7; D gene: .; clone size: .; V gene: TRBV5-6; CDR3 DNA: TGTGCCAGCAGCTCATTAGACTACGAGCAGTACTTC; CDR3 protein: CASSSLDYEQYF
J gene: TRBJ1-4; D gene: TRBD1; clone size: .; V gene: TRBV28; CDR3 DNA: TGTGCCAGCAGTACGGACAGGGTTGTTCGTGAAAAACTGTTTTTT; CDR3 protein: CASSTDRVVREKLFF
J gene: TRBJ1-3; D gene: .; clone size: .; V gene: TRBV28; CDR3 DNA: TGTGCCAGCACCACGGCGGGGGCAAACACCATATATTTT; CDR3 protein: CASTTAGANTIYF
J gene: TRBJ1-2; D gene: .; clone size: few; V gene: TRBV29-1; CDR3 DNA: TGCAGCATCACCCTCCGGGGTGGCTACACCTTC; CDR3 protein: CSITLRGGYTF
J gene: TRBJ1-1; D gene: .; clone size: .; V gene: TRBV2; CDR3 DNA: TGTGCCAGCGGAGACGGAGGCCGACCCACTGAAGCTTTCTTT; CDR3 protein: CASGDGGRPTEAFF
J gene: TRBJ2-7; D gene: .; clone size: .; V gene: TRBV2; CDR3 DNA: TGTGCCAGCAGTGACGGCTACGAGCAGTACTTC; CDR3 protein: CASSDGYEQYF
J gene: TRBJ1-4; D gene: .; clone size: .; V gene: TRBV15; CDR3 DNA: TGTGCCACCAGCAGAGATTTCAGGGAAAAACTGTTTTTT; CDR3 protein: CATSRDFREKLFF
J gene: TRBJ1-1; D gene: TRBD1; clone size: .; V gene: TRBV19; CDR3 DNA: TGTGCCAGCGACAGGGGTAGGGACACTGAAGCTTTCTTT; CDR3 protein: CASDRGRDTEAFF
J gene: TRBJ2-7; D gene: TRBD1; clone size: .; V gene: TRBV28; CDR3 DNA: TGTGCCAGCAGGGTGGGACAGGGCAGAGTCTACGAGCAGTACTTC; CDR3 protein: CASRVGQGRVYEQYF
J gene: TRBJ2-1; D gene: TRBD1; clone size: .; V gene: TRBV7-9; CDR3 DNA: TGTGCCAGCAGCTTAGGGACAGGGTGGAGGAATGAGCAGTTCTTC; CDR3 protein: CASSLGTGWRNEQFF
J gene: TRBJ1-2; D gene: .; clone size: .; V gene: TRBV7-9; CDR3 DNA: TGTGCCAGCAGCTTACGTGCGGAGGGCTACACCTTC; CDR3 protein: CASSLRAEGYTF
J gene: TRBJ2-5; D gene: .; clone size: .; V gene: TRBV19; CDR3 DNA: TGTGCCAGTAGTATTCGAGAGACCCAGTACTTC; CDR3 protein: CASSIRETQYF
J gene: TRBJ2-7; D gene: .; clone size: once; V gene: TRBV7-6; CDR3 DNA: TGTGCCAGCAGCACCAGGGCTGCCAGCTGGTTGCAGTACTTC; CDR3 protein: CASSTRAASWLQYF
J gene: TRBJ2-2; D gene: TRBD1; clone size: few; V gene: TRBV19; CDR3 DNA: TGTGCCAGTAGTTTCCCGGGACAGGGGGCCCAAACCGGGGAGCTGTTTTTT; CDR3 protein: CASSFPGQGAQTGELFF